A selection of T cell receptor beta chains follows, all from one sample in a study of CD8 T cells in Susac syndrome. TCRdb fed the immunoSEQ multiplex PCR reads into MiXCR, producing one record per CDR3 protein. The table records under 200,000 distinct CDR3 sequences, 90% to 95% of them present only once. Sequences were obtained from CD4+ T cells from PBMCs. The origin of the receptors is a human donor in good health. The CDR3 runs from the conserved cysteine through the conserved F or W. A D gene is named only where the DNA matches it firmly. Not all rows give a size; the values are once, few, many and, for expanded clones, a class.

cdr3_nt cdr3_aa j_call clone_size v_call d_call
TGCGCCAGCAGCCCCCTGAAGGGGAGTCGGGACAGGGGGTCGGACTATGGCTACACCTTC CASSPLKGSRDRGSDYGYTF TRBJ1-2 . TRBV23-1 TRBD1
TGCAGCTTCGACAGGGGGGGGAAGACCCAGTACTTC CSFDRGGKTQYF TRBJ2-5 . TRBV29-1 TRBD1
TGTGCCAGCAGTTTGCAAGGCCACACCGGGGAGCTGTTTTTT CASSLQGHTGELFF TRBJ2-2 . TRBV28 .
TGCGCCAGCAGCTTCCTTTTGACTGAGGGAGAGACCCAGTACTTC CASSFLLTEGETQYF TRBJ2-5 . TRBV5-1 .
TGCAGCGTTGGGAGCGCTGACAATGAGCAGTTCTTC CSVGSADNEQFF TRBJ2-1 . TRBV29-1 .
TGCAGTAGCAAGACAGCGGGGGGTAGGGAGACCCAGTACTTC CSSKTAGGRETQYF TRBJ2-5 . TRBV20-1 TRBD2
TGCAGTGCTTTAGACACGCAGACAATCTACGAGCAGTACTTC CSALDTQTIYEQYF TRBJ2-7 . TRBV20-1 .
TGTGCCAGCAGCTGGACCGGGTTCGAAAAACTGTTTTTT CASSWTGFEKLFF TRBJ1-4 . TRBV13 .
TGCAGCGTTTCAGATGTGAACACTGAAGCTTTCTTT CSVSDVNTEAFF TRBJ1-1 . TRBV29-1 .
TGTGCCAGCAGTTTGGTTGACAGGGTTTGGTTCTTC CASSLVDRVWFF TRBJ2-1 . TRBV28 TRBD1
TGTGCCACCAGCAGATTGGGACAGGGTAATAATGAAAAACTGTTTTTT CATSRLGQGNNEKLFF TRBJ1-4 . TRBV15 TRBD1
TGTGCCTGGAGTGTAGGACGAGGCGAGACCCAGTACTTC CAWSVGRGETQYF TRBJ2-5 . TRBV30 .
TGTGCCAGCTCACTCTCGAGAGAGACCCAGTACTTC CASSLSRETQYF TRBJ2-5 . TRBV18 .
TGTGCCAGCAGCCAAGTGAGGTCGAACACTGAAGCTTTCTTT CASSQVRSNTEAFF TRBJ1-1 . TRBV14 .
TGCAGCGTGGTAACAGGGGGCAGAAGGGATGGCTACACCTTC CSVVTGGRRDGYTF TRBJ1-2 . TRBV29-1 TRBD1
TGTGCCAGTAACCCCAAGGACGGAGGTAATTCACCCCTCCACTTT CASNPKDGGNSPLHF TRBJ1-6 . TRBV19 .
TGTGCCACCAGTGATCCTGGCAGGCCCACAGATACGCAGTATTTT CATSDPGRPTDTQYF TRBJ2-3 . TRBV24-1 .
TGTGCCAGCAGTTTCTGGGGGACAGGGGGCGAAGATACGCAGTATTTT CASSFWGTGGEDTQYF TRBJ2-3 . TRBV12-3/TRBV12-4 TRBD1
TGCAGTGCTATGGTACAGGGGAATCAGGGGCAGTACTTC CSAMVQGNQGQYF TRBJ2-7 once TRBV20-1 TRBD1
TGTGCCAGCAGCTTATCCTGGGGGAATTCACCCCTCCACTTT CASSLSWGNSPLHF TRBJ1-6 . TRBV7-9 .
TGTGCCATCAGTGAGTGGCAGGGGATTTCCGAGCAGTACTTC CAISEWQGISEQYF TRBJ2-7 . TRBV10-3 .
TGTGCCAGCAGCCAAGATCTGGTGAGCGGGGGCCGGGGCAATGAGCAGTTCTTC CASSQDLVSGGRGNEQFF TRBJ2-1 . TRBV3-1 TRBD2
TGTGCCAGCAGTTTCAGGCAGCCCAGGGACTATGGCTACACCTTC CASSFRQPRDYGYTF TRBJ1-2 . TRBV12-3/TRBV12-4 .
TGTGCCGCCGGACAGGGGGAGGCGTTTGGGGCCAACGTCCTGACTTTC CAAGQGEAFGANVLTF TRBJ2-6 . TRBV10-3 TRBD1
TGTGCCAGCAGTTACTCGGGCTTTCAGGGCCTCAATCAGCCCCAGCATTTT CASSYSGFQGLNQPQHF TRBJ1-5 . TRBV6-5 .
TGTGCCAGCAGCCAAGACCAGCCATGGCGATCACCCCTCCACTTT CASSQDQPWRSPLHF TRBJ1-6 . TRBV14 .
TGTGCCAGCAGCTTAGCGACCGGGACAGGGTTAGGTCAGCCCCAGCATTTT CASSLATGTGLGQPQHF TRBJ1-5 . TRBV7-9 TRBD1
TGTGCCAGCAGCCAACGGACTAGTTTAGAGACCCAGTACTTC CASSQRTSLETQYF TRBJ2-5 once TRBV3-1 TRBD2
TGTGCCAGCAGTCGCGCGAGCTCCTACAATGAGCAGTTCTTC CASSRASSYNEQFF TRBJ2-1 . TRBV7-9 .
TGTGCCAGCAGCCACGATTATAGCAATCAGCCCCAGCATTTT CASSHDYSNQPQHF TRBJ1-5 . TRBV3-1 .
TGTGCCAGCAGCCGACTAGCGGGGGCAAGCGAGCAGTACTTC CASSRLAGASEQYF TRBJ2-7 . TRBV27 TRBD2
TGTGCCAGCAGCCCTTGGAGGGGGCGGAAAAACACCATATATTTT CASSPWRGRKNTIYF TRBJ1-3 . TRBV7-8 TRBD1
TGTGCCAGTAGTATATCTGGCACAGATACGCAGTATTTT CASSISGTDTQYF TRBJ2-3 few TRBV19 .
TGTGCCAGCAGGGGGGACGCCCAAGAGACCCAGTACTTC CASRGDAQETQYF TRBJ2-5 . TRBV2 .
TGCAGTGCCAAGAAGCCGGGAGGCACAGATACGCAGTATTTT CSAKKPGGTDTQYF TRBJ2-3 . TRBV20-1 .
TGTGCCAGTGGTTTGGGATGGAACACTGAAGCTTTCTTT CASGLGWNTEAFF TRBJ1-1 . TRBV28 .
TGTGCCTGGGTATCGGACTCCTTGGGGGATACGCAGTATTTT CAWVSDSLGDTQYF TRBJ2-3 . TRBV30 .
TGTGCCAGCAGCCAACAGGAGTTTGAGCAGTTCTTC CASSQQEFEQFF TRBJ2-1 . TRBV3-1 .
TGTGCCAGCAGCTCGTCGGGGGGCCGTATAGCGGGGGACAATGAGCAGTTCTTC CASSSSGGRIAGDNEQFF TRBJ2-1 . TRBV3-1 TRBD2
TGTGCCAGCAGCCAAGATGCGGACACCTCGTACCAAGAGACCCAGTACTTC CASSQDADTSYQETQYF TRBJ2-5 . TRBV4-2 .
TGCAGTGCTAGACCGGGACAGGGACGCAATCAGCCCCAGCATTTT CSARPGQGRNQPQHF TRBJ1-5 . TRBV20-1 TRBD1
TGTGCCAGCTCACCAGGGGATTTGCGGACTGAAGCTTTCTTT CASSPGDLRTEAFF TRBJ1-1 . TRBV18 .
TGTGCCAGCAGCTTAGCTGACTCTCGGCCCCTCCACTTT CASSLADSRPLHF TRBJ1-6 . TRBV7-9 .
TGTGCCATCAGTGAGTCTATGAGTTTGATAGGCACTGAAGCTTTCTTT CAISESMSLIGTEAFF TRBJ1-1 once TRBV10-3 .
TGTGCCAGCACCTTGGACATTTCCACCGGGGAGCTGTTTTTT CASTLDISTGELFF TRBJ2-2 . TRBV28 .
TGTGCCAGCAGCCCCCCGGGCGCGCCGTCGATGGAGACCCAGTACTTC CASSPPGAPSMETQYF TRBJ2-5 . TRBV7-2 .
TGCGCCAGCAAAGGACAGGGATTCTCTGGGGCCAACGTCCTGACTTTC CASKGQGFSGANVLTF TRBJ2-6 . TRBV5-1 TRBD1